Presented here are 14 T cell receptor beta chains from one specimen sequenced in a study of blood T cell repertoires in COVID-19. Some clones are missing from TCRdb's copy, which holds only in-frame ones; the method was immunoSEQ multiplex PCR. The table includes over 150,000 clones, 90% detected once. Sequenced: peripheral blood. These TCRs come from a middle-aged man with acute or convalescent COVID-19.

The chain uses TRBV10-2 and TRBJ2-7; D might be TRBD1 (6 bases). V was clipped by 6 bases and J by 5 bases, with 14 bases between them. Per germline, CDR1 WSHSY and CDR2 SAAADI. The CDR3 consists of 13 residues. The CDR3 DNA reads TGCGCCAGCAGGGAAGGGGGTAGGGACGAGCAGTACTTC. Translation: CASREGGRDEQYF.

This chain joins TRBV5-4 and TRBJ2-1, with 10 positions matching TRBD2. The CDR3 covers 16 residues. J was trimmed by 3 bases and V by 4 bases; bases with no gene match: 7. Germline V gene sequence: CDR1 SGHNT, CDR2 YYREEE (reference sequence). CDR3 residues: CASSPRAGGVYNEQFF. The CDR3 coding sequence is TGTGCCAGCAGCCCACGAGCGGGAGGGGTCTACAATGAGCAGTTCTTC. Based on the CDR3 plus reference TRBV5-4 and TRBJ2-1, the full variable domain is ETGVTQSPTHLIKTRGQQVTLRCSSQSGHNTVSWYQQALGQGPQFIFQYYREEENGRGNFPPRFSGLQFPNYSSELNVNALELDDSALYLCASSPRAGGVYNEQFFGPGTRLTVL.

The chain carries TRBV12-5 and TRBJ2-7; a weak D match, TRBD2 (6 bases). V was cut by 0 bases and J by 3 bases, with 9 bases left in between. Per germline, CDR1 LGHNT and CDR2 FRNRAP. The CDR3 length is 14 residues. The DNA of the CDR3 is TGTGCTAGTGGTTTGGTACGGGAGAACTACGAGCAGTACGTC. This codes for CASGLVRENYEQYV.

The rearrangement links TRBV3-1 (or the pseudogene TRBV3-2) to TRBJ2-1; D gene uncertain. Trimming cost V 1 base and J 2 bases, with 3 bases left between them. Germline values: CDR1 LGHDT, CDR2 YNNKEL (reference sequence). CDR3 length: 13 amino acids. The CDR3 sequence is CASSQGAYNEQFF. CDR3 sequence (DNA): TGTGCCAGCAGCCAAGGAGCCTACAATGAGCAGTTCTTC.

The CDR3: CASRPTQGTGNQPQHF. The CDR3, as DNA: TGTGCCAGCAGGCCTACCCAGGGTACCGGCAATCAGCCCCAGCATTTT. The chain combines TRBV5-4 with TRBJ1-5; D perhaps matches TRBD1 (5 bases). In germline, CDR1 is SGHNT, CDR2 YYREEE (reference sequence). Trimming took off 5 bases at V and 2 bases at J, with 17 bases between the two ends. The CDR3 spans 16 residues.

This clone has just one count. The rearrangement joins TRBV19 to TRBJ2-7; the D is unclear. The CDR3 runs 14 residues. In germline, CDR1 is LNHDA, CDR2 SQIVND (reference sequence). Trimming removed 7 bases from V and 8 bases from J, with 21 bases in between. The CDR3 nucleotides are TGTGCCAGTACCCCCCGCCCCCCCTCTACGAAGCAGTACTTC. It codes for CASTPRPPSTKQYF.

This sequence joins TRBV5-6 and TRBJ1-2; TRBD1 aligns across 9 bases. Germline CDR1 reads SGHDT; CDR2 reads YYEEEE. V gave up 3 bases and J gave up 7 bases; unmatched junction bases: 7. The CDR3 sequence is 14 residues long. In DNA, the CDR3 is TGTGCCAGCAGCTGGGACAGGGAAAATAGTGGCTACACCTTC. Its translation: CASSWDRENSGYTF.

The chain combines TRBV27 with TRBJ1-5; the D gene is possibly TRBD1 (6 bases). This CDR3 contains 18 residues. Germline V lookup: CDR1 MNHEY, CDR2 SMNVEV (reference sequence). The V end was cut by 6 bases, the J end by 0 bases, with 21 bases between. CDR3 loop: CASSPRGTGYYSNQPQHF. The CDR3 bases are TGTGCCAGCAGCCCACGCGGTACAGGGTACTATAGCAATCAGCCCCAGCATTTT.

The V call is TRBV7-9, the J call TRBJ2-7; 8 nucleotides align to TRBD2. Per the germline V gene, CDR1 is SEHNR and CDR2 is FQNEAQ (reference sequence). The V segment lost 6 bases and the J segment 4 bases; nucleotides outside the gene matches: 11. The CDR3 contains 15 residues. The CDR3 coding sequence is TGTGCCAGCAGACTAGACAGGCGGGGGGAGTACGAGCAGTACTTC. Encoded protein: CASRLDRRGEYEQYF.

CDR3 coding DNA: TGTGCCAGCAGCCGCGATACCGGGACTAGCGGGAGGGGAGAGCAGTTCTTC. This translates into CASSRDTGTSGRGEQFF. The V call is TRBV7-2, the J call TRBJ2-1, with 16 bases aligning to TRBD2. Unmatched junction bases numbered 11, after V lost 5 bases and J lost 10 bases. CDR1 and CDR2 (germline): SGHTA, FQGNSA. This CDR3 spans 17 amino acids.

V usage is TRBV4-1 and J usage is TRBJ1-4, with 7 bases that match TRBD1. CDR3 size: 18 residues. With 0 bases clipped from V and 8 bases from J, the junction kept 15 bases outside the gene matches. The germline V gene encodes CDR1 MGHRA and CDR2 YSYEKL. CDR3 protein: CASSQEFGTADLREKLFF. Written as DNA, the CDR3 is TGCGCCAGCAGCCAAGAGTTCGGGACAGCCGACCTTAGGGAAAAACTGTTTTTT.

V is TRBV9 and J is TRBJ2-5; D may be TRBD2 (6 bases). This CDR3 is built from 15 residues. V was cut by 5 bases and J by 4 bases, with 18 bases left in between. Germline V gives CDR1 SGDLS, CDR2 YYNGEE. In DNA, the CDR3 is TGTGCCAGCAGTCTCGCGTCGGGACTGCTAGAGACCCAGTACTTC. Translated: CASSLASGLLETQYF.

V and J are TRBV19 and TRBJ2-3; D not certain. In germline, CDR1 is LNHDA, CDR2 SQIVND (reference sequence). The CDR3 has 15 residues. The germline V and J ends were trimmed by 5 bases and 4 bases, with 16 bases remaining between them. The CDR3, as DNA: TGTGCCAGTAGTTCGCACCCGTTGGGCGCAGATACGCAGTATTTT. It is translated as CASSSHPLGADTQYF.

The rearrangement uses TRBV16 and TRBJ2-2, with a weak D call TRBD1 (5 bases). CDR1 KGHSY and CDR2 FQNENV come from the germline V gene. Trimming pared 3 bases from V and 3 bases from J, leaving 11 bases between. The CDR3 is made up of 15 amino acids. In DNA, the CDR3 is TGTGCCAGCAGCCAGCAGGGCCCCTACACCGGGGAGCTGTTTTTT. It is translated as CASSQQGPYTGELFF.